The sequence of this T cell receptor (beta chain) was determined in a study of T cells in Graves' hyperthyroidism and ophthalmopathy. The study, taken as a whole, reports: In blood, most of the thyroid clonotypes expanded above 0.001 were also present.

This CDR3 is 13 amino acids long. CDR1 is SGHDN and CDR2 is FVKESK in the germline V gene. Trimming took 0 bases from V and 5 from J, leaving 8 bases between them. RNA transcripts yielded amplified TCR beta CDR3 regions. HTBI primers were the set used in a first-round RT-PCR of the TCR CDR3. TCRdb itself ran the multiplex PCR reads through MiXCR, one entry per CDR3 protein. The sample has hundreds of thousands of distinct CDR3 sequences; roughly 14% are singletons. Clinicians diagnosed patients from clinical symptoms, serum thyroxine and TRAb, thyroid ultrasound and orbital computed tomography. The PBMCs studied were ones that came from 10 ml fresh peripheral blood. Of note for this clonotype: As yet, its antigen is unknown.

This chain joins TRBV14 and TRBJ2-7, with D unclear. This receptor was obtained from a woman aged 25 to 39 with Graves' hyperthyroidism that later progressed to Graves' ophthalmopathy. Sequences were obtained from blood. Written as DNA, the CDR3 is TGTGCCAGCAGCCAAGAGACCGCCAACGAGCAGTACTTC. Amino acid sequence: CASSQETANEQYF.